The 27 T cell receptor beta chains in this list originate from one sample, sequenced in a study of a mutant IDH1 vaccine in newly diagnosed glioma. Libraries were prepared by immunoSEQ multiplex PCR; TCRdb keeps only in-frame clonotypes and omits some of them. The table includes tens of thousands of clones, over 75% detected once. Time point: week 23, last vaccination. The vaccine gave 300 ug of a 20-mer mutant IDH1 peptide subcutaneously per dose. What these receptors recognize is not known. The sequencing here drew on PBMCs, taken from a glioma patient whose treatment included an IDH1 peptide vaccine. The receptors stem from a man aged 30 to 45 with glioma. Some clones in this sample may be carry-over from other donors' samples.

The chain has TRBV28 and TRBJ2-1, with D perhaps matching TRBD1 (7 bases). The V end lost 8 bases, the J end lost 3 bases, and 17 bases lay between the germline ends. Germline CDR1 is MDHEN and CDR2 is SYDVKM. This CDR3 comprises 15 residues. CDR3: CASGTDRRGYNEQFF. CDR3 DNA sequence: TGTGCCAGCGGGACGGACAGGAGGGGCTACAATGAGCAGTTCTTC.

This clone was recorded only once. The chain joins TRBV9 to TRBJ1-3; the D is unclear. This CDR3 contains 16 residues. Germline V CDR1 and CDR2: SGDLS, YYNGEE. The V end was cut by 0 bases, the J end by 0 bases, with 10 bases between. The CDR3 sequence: CASSVGLTFSGNTIYF. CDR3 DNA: TGTGCCAGCAGCGTAGGTCTGACTTTCTCTGGAAACACCATATATTTT.

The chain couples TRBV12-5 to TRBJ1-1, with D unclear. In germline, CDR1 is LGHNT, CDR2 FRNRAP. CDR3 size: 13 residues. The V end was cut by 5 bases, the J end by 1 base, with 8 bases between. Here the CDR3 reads CASGVEANTEAFF. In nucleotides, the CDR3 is TGTGCTAGTGGTGTGGAAGCGAACACTGAAGCTTTCTTT.

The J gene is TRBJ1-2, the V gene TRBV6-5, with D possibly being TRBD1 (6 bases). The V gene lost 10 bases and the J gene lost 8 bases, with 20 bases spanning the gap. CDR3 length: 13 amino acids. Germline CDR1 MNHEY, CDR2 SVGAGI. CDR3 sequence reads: CATSGALGGGYTF. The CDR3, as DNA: TGTGCCACCTCAGGGGCGCTAGGAGGCGGCTACACCTTC.

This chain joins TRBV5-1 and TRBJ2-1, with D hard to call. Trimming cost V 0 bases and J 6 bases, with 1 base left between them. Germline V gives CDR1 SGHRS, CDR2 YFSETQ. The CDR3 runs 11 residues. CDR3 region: CASSLGNEQFF. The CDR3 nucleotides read TGCGCCAGCAGCTTGGGCAATGAGCAGTTCTTC.

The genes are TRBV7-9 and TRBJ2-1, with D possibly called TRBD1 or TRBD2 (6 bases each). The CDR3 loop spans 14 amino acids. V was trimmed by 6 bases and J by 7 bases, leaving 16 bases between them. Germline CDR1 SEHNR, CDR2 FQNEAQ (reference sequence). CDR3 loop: CASRTARGRNEQFF. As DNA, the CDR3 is TGTGCCAGCAGGACTGCCCGGGGGCGGAATGAGCAGTTCTTC.

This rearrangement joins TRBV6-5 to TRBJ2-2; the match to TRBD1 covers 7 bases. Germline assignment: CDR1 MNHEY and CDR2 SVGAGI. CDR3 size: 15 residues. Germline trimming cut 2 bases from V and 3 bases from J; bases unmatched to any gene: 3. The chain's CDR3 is CASSYHRGDTGELFF. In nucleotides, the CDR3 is TGTGCCAGCAGTTACCACAGGGGAGACACCGGGGAGCTGTTTTTT.

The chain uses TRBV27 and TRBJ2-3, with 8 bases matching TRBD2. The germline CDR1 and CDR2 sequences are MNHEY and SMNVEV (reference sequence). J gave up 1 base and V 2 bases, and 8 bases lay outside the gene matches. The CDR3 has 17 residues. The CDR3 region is CASSLRGGLPGTDTQYF. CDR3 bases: TGTGCCAGCAGTTTACGGGGGGGACTCCCAGGCACAGATACGCAGTATTTT.

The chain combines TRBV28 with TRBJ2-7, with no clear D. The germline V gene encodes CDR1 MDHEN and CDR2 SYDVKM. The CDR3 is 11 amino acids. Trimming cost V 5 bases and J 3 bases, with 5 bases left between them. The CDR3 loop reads CASSPYYEQYF. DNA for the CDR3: TGTGCCAGCAGTCCCTACTACGAGCAGTACTTC.

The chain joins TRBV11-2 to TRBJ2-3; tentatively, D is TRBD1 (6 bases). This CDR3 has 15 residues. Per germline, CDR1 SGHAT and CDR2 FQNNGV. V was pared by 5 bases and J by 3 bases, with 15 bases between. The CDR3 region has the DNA TGTGCCAGCAGCGCCCACCTACAGGGAACAGATACGCAGTATTTT. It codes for CASSAHLQGTDTQYF.

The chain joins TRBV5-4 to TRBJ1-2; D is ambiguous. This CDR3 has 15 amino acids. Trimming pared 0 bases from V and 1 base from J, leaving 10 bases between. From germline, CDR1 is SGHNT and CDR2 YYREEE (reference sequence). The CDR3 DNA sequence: TGTGCCAGCAGCTTGGAGGAGGAACTTAACTATGGCTACACCTTC. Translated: CASSLEEELNYGYTF.

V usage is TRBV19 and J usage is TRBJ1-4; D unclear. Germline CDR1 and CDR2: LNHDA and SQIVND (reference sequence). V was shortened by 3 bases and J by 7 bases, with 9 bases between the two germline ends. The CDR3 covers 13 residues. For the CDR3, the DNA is TGTGCCAGTAGTATTTCAGGACCTGAAAAACTGTTTTTT. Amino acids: CASSISGPEKLFF.

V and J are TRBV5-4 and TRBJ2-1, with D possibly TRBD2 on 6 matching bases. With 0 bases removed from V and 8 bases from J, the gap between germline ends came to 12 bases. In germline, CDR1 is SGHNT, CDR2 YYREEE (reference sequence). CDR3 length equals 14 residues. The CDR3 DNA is TGTGCCAGCAGCTTGGGCGGGACTGAGGATGAGCAGTTCTTC. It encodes CASSLGGTEDEQFF.

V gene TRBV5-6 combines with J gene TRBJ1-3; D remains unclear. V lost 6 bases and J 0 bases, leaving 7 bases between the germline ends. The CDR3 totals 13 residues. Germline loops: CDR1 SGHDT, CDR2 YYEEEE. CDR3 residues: CASTIRSGNTIYF. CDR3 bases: TGTGCCAGCACGATTCGCTCTGGAAACACCATATATTTT.

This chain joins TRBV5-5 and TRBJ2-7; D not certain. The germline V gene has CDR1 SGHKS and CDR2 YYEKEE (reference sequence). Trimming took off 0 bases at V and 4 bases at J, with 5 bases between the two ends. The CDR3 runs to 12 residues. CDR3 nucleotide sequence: TGTGCCAGCAGCTTGGCCGAGTACGAGCAGTACTTC. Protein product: CASSLAEYEQYF.

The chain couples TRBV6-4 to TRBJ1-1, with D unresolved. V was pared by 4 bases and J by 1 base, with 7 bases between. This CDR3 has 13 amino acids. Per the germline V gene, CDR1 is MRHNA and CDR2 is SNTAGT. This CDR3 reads CASSVEANTEAFF. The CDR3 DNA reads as TGTGCCAGCAGTGTGGAGGCGAACACTGAAGCTTTCTTT.

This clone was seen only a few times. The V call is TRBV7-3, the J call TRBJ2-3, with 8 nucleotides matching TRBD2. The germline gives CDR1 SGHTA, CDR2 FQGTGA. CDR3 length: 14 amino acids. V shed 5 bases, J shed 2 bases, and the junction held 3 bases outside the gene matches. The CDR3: CASSQGLDTDTQYF. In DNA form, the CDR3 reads TGTGCCAGCAGCCAGGGACTAGACACAGATACGCAGTATTTT.

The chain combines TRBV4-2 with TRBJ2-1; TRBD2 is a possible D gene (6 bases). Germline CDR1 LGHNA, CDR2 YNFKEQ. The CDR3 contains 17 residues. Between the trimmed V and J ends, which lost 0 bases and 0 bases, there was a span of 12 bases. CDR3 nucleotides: TGTGCCAGCAGCCAAGATCCGCTAGCGAGCTCCTACAATGAGCAGTTCTTC. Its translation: CASSQDPLASSYNEQFF.

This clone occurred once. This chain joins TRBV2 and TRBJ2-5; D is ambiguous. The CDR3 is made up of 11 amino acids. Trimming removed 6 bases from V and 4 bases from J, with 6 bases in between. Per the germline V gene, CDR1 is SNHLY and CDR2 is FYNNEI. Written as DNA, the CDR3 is TGTGCCAGCAGCCTTGGAGAGACCCAGTACTTC. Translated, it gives CASSLGETQYF.

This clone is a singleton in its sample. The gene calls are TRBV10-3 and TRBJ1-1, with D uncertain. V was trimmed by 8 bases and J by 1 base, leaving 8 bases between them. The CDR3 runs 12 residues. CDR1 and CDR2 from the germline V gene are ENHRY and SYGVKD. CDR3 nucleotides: TGTGCCATCTCGAAAGAGAACACTGAAGCTTTCTTT. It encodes CAISKENTEAFF.

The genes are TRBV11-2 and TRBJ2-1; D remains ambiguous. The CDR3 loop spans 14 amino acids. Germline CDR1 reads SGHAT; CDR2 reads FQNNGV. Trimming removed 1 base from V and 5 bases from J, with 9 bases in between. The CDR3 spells CASSLATSNNEQFF. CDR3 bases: TGTGCCAGCAGCTTAGCAACCAGCAACAATGAGCAGTTCTTC.

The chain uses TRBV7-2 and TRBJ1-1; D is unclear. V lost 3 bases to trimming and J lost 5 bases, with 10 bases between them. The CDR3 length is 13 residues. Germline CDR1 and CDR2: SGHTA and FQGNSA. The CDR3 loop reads CASSFAGETEAFF. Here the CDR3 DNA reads TGTGCCAGCAGCTTCGCCGGGGAGACTGAAGCTTTCTTT.

The CDR3 nucleotides read TGTGCCAGCAGTAACATTAGAGGTGGAATAACCGGGGAGCTGTTTTTT. Translating gives CASSNIRGGITGELFF. The chain couples TRBV2 to TRBJ2-2; D is unclear. The CDR3 runs 16 residues. Per germline, CDR1 SNHLY and CDR2 FYNNEI. The V and J ends lost 5 bases and 5 bases respectively, with 18 bases between them.

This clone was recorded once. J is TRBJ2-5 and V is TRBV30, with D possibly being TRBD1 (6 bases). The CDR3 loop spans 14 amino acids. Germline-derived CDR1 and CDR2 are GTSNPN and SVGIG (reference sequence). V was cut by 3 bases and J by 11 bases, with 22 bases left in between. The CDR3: CAWSEGQWRAEQYF. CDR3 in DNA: TGTGCCTGGAGCGAAGGACAGTGGAGAGCAGAGCAGTACTTC.

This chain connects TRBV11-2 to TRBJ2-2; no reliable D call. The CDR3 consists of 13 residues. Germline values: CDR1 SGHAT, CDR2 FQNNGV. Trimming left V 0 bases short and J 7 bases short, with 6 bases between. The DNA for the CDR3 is TGTGCCAGCAGCTTAGAAGGGTTCGGGGAGCTGTTTTTT. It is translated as CASSLEGFGELFF.

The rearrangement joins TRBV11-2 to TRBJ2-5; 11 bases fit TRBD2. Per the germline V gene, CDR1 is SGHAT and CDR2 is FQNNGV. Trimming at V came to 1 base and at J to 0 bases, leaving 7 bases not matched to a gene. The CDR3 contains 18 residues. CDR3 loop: CASSLAPSGGMYQETQYF. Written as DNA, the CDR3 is TGTGCCAGCAGCTTAGCCCCTAGCGGGGGGATGTACCAAGAGACCCAGTACTTC.

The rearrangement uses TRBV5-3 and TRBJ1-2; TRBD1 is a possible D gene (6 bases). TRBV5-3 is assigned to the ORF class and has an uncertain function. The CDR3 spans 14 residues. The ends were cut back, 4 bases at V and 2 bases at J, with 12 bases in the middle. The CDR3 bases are TGTGCCAGAAGCATACGGACAGCCAACTATGGCTACACCTTC. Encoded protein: CARSIRTANYGYTF.